This T cell receptor beta chain was documented in a study of blood T cells in healthy people across ages. General study results and limits: Long-lived and aged donors differed, with more naive CD4+ cells and higher diversity in the long-lived. TCR beta diversity per million T cells fell roughly linearly with age.

V shed 7 bases and J 6 bases; nucleotides not matched to a gene: 17. Looked up from germline, CDR1 is SQVTM and CDR2 is ANQGSEA. The CDR3 contains 15 residues. For this clonotype: Its antigen is as yet unknown.

A second PCR of 7 to 11 cycles used a sample-barcoded 5' primer and a J-beta primer mix. TCRdb used MiXCR to reprocess the 5' RACE reads, holding one entry per CDR3 protein. This table has 450,000 to 650,000 distinct CDR3 sequences, under 30% appearing once. The sample was also linked to a second study, of T cells of mothers and their children.

The sequenced sample was blood. This TCR derives from a boy aged 5-17 years in good health. The genes are TRBV29-1 and TRBJ1-1; 7 bases align to TRBD1. The CDR3 nucleotides read TGCAGCGCTGAGCAAATGAGGGGGCTAAGTTCTGAAGCTTTCTTT. It codes for CSAEQMRGLSSEAFF.